The rows below give T cell receptor beta chains drawn from one sample of a study of shared clonotypes between healthy human individuals. Here immunoSEQ multiplex PCR was the method, and the copy in TCRdb shows in-frame clones only, minus some. Of about 230,000 clones in the sample, about 69% are singletons; the top ten hold around 10%. Material: memory CD4+ T cells sorted from blood. These TCRs come from a man younger than 45 in good health. CDR3s include the opening cysteine and the closing phenylalanine or tryptophan. The order of the fields is V gene, D gene, CDR3 length, clone size, J gene, CDR3 DNA, CDR3 protein. D genes are given only for firm matches. For some rows the clone size is stated as once, few or many, or as a class when expanded; others skip it.

>TRBV13|TRBD1|15|many|TRBJ2-5
TGTGCCAGCAGCTCTCGGACAGGGGGGCAGGAGACCCAGTACTTC
CASSSRTGGQETQYF
>TRBV19|NA|16|NA|TRBJ1-5
TGTGCCAGTACTGGGGATCGGGGTTCCAGCAATCAGCCCCAGCATTTT
CASTGDRGSSNQPQHF
>TRBV29-1|TRBD1|14|few|TRBJ1-1
TGCAGCGTTGTTAAGACAGGGGTGGGCACTGAAGCTTTCTTT
CSVVKTGVGTEAFF
>TRBV29-1|NA|12|NA|TRBJ1-1
TGCAGCGTGGGCCGGGGGGACACTGAAGCTTTCTTT
CSVGRGDTEAFF
>TRBV5-4|NA|14|NA|TRBJ2-3
TGTGCCAGCAGCGATGGGGCAGGGGGGGATACGCAGTATTTT
CASSDGAGGDTQYF
>TRBV28|NA|17|NA|TRBJ2-1
TGTGCCAGCAACCCCCTGCACAGGGTGAACCCCTACAATGAGCAGTTCTTC
CASNPLHRVNPYNEQFF
>TRBV6-6|NA|15|NA|TRBJ1-5
TGTGCCAGCAGTTACTCGAGAGGAGGGAATCAGCCCCAGCATTTT
CASSYSRGGNQPQHF
>TRBV11-2|NA|15|NA|TRBJ2-1
TGTGCCAGCAGCTTGGGGTCGAGCTCCTACAATGAGCAGTTCTTC
CASSLGSSSYNEQFF
>TRBV9|TRBD2|15|NA|TRBJ2-3
TGTGCCAGTTCCCAGCGGGAGGGCCGGTCAGATACGCAGTATTTT
CASSQREGRSDTQYF
>TRBV4-1|TRBD2|16|NA|TRBJ2-7
TGCGCCAGCAGCCTCCAGAGTAGCGGGGCAGCCTACGAGCAGTACTTC
CASSLQSSGAAYEQYF
>TRBV9|NA|12|NA|TRBJ1-5
TGTGCCAGCAGCGTTAGCCGATCGCCCCAGCATTTT
CASSVSRSPQHF
>TRBV4-1|TRBD2|17|NA|TRBJ2-7
TGCGCCAGCAGCCAAGGGACTAGCGGGAAAGGCTCCTACGAGCAGTACTTC
CASSQGTSGKGSYEQYF
>TRBV7-2|TRBD2|17|NA|TRBJ2-6
TGTGCCAGCAGCTTTAGCGGGAGGGCCGCTGGGGCCAACGTCCTGACTTTC
CASSFSGRAAGANVLTF
>TRBV20-1|NA|11|NA|TRBJ1-2
TGCAGTGCTAGAGGGGACTATGGCTACACCTTC
CSARGDYGYTF
>TRBV7-7|TRBD1|15|NA|TRBJ2-1
TGTGCCAGCAGCGCAACGACAGGGGGTAAAGGTGAGCAGTTCTTC
CASSATTGGKGEQFF
>TRBV2|TRBD2|14|NA|TRBJ2-1
TGTGCCAGCACAGAGCGGGATGGTTACAATGAGCAGTTCTTC
CASTERDGYNEQFF
>TRBV9|TRBD2|15|NA|TRBJ2-2
TGTGCCAGCAGGATAACTAGCGGCAACACCGGGGAGCTGTTTTTT
CASRITSGNTGELFF
>TRBV7-2|NA|14|NA|TRBJ2-7
TGTGCCAGCAGCAGCCTAAACAGGGCGTCCGAGCAGTACTTC
CASSSLNRASEQYF
>TRBV5-5|NA|16|NA|TRBJ2-7
TGTGCCAGCAGCTTGCAGGGGGGAACAGGACGGCTTGAGCAGTACTTC
CASSLQGGTGRLEQYF
>TRBV7-6|TRBD2|17|NA|TRBJ2-1
TGTGCCAGCAGCCCTGTAGCGGGTACGACCTCCTACAATGAGCAGTTCTTC
CASSPVAGTTSYNEQFF
>TRBV10-1|NA|16|few|TRBJ2-7
TGCGCCAGCTCCGCCGGGACAGTGCGGGAGCCCTACGAGCAGTACTTC
CASSAGTVREPYEQYF
>TRBV5-1|TRBD1|17|NA|TRBJ1-4
TGCGCCAGCAGCTTACGACCAATCGGGACAGGCAATGAAAAACTGTTTTTT
CASSLRPIGTGNEKLFF
>TRBV5-1|NA|15|NA|TRBJ2-7
TGCGCCAGCAGCTTGGAGAGTTTTGGAGGGTACGAGCAGTACTTC
CASSLESFGGYEQYF
>TRBV11-3|NA|13|few|TRBJ2-1
TGTGCCAGCAGCCCGGACAGCATGAATGAGCAGTTCTTC
CASSPDSMNEQFF
>TRBV7-9|NA|13|NA|TRBJ1-1
TGTGCCAGCAGCCGTTTTGGAGCCACTGAAGCTTTCTTT
CASSRFGATEAFF
>TRBV7-2|NA|14|NA|TRBJ2-7
TGTGCCAGCAGCTTGAGGCAGGGGAGGAACGAGCAGTACTTC
CASSLRQGRNEQYF
>TRBV7-8|NA|13|few|TRBJ2-5
TGTGCCAGCAGGCATTTTAACCAAGAGACCCAGTACTTC
CASRHFNQETQYF
>TRBV29-1|NA|13|NA|TRBJ2-7
TGCAGCGTTGGGACTAGGGGGGAGGGAGAGCAGTACTTC
CSVGTRGEGEQYF
>TRBV5-1|NA|15|NA|TRBJ1-3
TGCGCCAGCAGCTTGGGAGGATTTTCTGGAAACACCATATATTTT
CASSLGGFSGNTIYF
>TRBV2|NA|13|once|TRBJ1-2
TGTGCCAGCAGTGTCAGAGGAAACTATGGCTACACCTTC
CASSVRGNYGYTF
>TRBV27|NA|12|many|TRBJ1-2
TGTGCCAGCAGTACGGACAACTATGGCTACACCTTC
CASSTDNYGYTF
>TRBV28|NA|16|NA|TRBJ2-3
TGTGCCAGCACCGATACCGGGGGAGGTAGCACAGATACGCAGTATTTT
CASTDTGGGSTDTQYF
>TRBV27|NA|14|once|TRBJ2-5
TGTGCCAGCGGAGGGCAACAGGGTGTGGAGACCCAGTACTTC
CASGGQQGVETQYF
>TRBV2|TRBD1|13|few|TRBJ1-5
TGTGCCAGCAGGACAGGGGCTTTGGAGCCCCAGCATTTT
CASRTGALEPQHF
>TRBV30|TRBD1|12|NA|TRBJ2-7
TGTGCCTCCACAGGGGCGGGCTACGAGCAGTACTTC
CASTGAGYEQYF
>TRBV5-4|TRBD2|17|NA|TRBJ2-3
TGTGCCAGCAGCTCTACTAGCGGCCCAGAAAACGCAGATACGCAGTATTTT
CASSSTSGPENADTQYF
>TRBV29-1|TRBD2|16|NA|TRBJ2-1
TGCAGCGTTGAAGGACTAGCGGGGAACTCCTACAATGAGCAGTTCTTC
CSVEGLAGNSYNEQFF
>TRBV28|NA|13|NA|TRBJ2-7
TGTGCCAGTCGGGACGTCAGCTCCTACGAGCAGTACTTC
CASRDVSSYEQYF
>TRBV19|NA|15|NA|TRBJ2-1
TGTGCCAGTAGTATGAGCAGGAGCTCCTACAATGAGCAGTTCTTC
CASSMSRSSYNEQFF
>TRBV5-1|NA|16|NA|TRBJ2-6
TGCGCCAGCAGCGGGCTGCCTGGCTCTGGGGCCAACGTCCTGACTTTC
CASSGLPGSGANVLTF
>TRBV5-1|NA|15|once|TRBJ1-1
TGCGCCAGCAGCTTGGCGCCGGGGGGTGACACTGAAGCTTTCTTT
CASSLAPGGDTEAFF
>TRBV4-3|TRBD2|17|NA|TRBJ2-2
TGCGCCAGCAGCCAACACGGACTAGCGGGAATTATCGGGGAGCTGTTTTTT
CASSQHGLAGIIGELFF
>TRBV5-1|TRBD2|15|NA|TRBJ2-5
TGCGCCAGCAGCATGGGGACTAGGCCTGCAGAGACCCAGTACTTC
CASSMGTRPAETQYF
>TRBV5-4|NA|13|few|TRBJ2-7
TGTGCCAGCAGCTCTCGTCACTCCTACGAGCAGTACTTC
CASSSRHSYEQYF
>TRBV27|TRBD2|17|once|TRBJ2-1
TGTGCCAGCAGGCGAGAATCCGGACTAGCGGGAGTAGGTGTGCAGTTCTTC
CASRRESGLAGVGVQFF
>TRBV4-1|TRBD2|15|NA|TRBJ2-7
TGCGCCAGCAGCCAAGTCCTAGCGGGAAAATACGAGCAGTACTTC
CASSQVLAGKYEQYF
>TRBV9|NA|14|NA|TRBJ2-2
TGTGCCAGCAGCCAGGACCGTTCCCCCGGGGAGCTGTTTTTT
CASSQDRSPGELFF
>TRBV19|NA|17|once|TRBJ2-6
TGTGCCAGTAGTATCAAAGGTAGAAGCTCTGGGGCCAACGTCCTGACTTTC
CASSIKGRSSGANVLTF
>TRBV27|NA|16|NA|TRBJ2-2
TGTGCCAGCAGTCTCCTAGGCGACCTTAACACCGGGGAGCTGTTTTTT
CASSLLGDLNTGELFF
>TRBV29-1|TRBD1|14|few|TRBJ2-7
TGCAGCGTTGGTGGAGGGACAGGGGTCTACGAGCAGTACTTC
CSVGGGTGVYEQYF
>TRBV5-1|NA|16|NA|TRBJ2-5
TGCGCCAGCAGTCCTGGACAGGGAGGGAACCGAGAGACCCAGTACTTC
CASSPGQGGNRETQYF
>TRBV14|TRBD2|21|NA|TRBJ2-1
TGTGCCAGCAGCCAAGAGGAAGGGACTAGCGGGTATTACCTTGCTTACAATGAGCAGTTCTTC
CASSQEEGTSGYYLAYNEQFF
>TRBV6-5|NA|13|NA|TRBJ1-2
TGTGCCAGCAAACTGGATGGAAAAGGCGGCTACACCTTC
CASKLDGKGGYTF
>TRBV10-3|NA|17|NA|TRBJ2-1
TGTGCCATCAGTGAGTCCGAAGCCGATCCTACCTACAATGAGCAGTTCTTC
CAISESEADPTYNEQFF
>TRBV15|TRBD1|12|NA|TRBJ1-1
TGTGCCACCAGCACCCGGACAGGGCAGGCTTTCTTT
CATSTRTGQAFF